Following are 32 T cell receptor beta chains from one sample sequenced in a study of vaccination and CD4 T cells after COVID-19. These receptors have no known antigen. As to treatment: roughly nine-day PBMC culture with coronavirus spike peptide pools or control peptides (ViraFEST assay). The Oncomine TCR Beta short-read assay was applied to DNA of cultured CD4+ T cells. Using its own MiXCR run on the PCR reads, TCRdb lists one record per CDR3 protein. The data hold some 10,000 distinct CDR3 sequences, with approximately 46% observed a single time. What was sequenced was CD4+ T cells from blood, cultured in vitro. Source of these receptors: a human donor who had recovered from COVID-19.

The V gene is TRBV20-1, the J gene TRBJ2-1; TRBD1 matches at 9 bases. The germline V gene encodes CDR1 DFQATT and CDR2 SNEGSKA (reference sequence). With V trimmed by 4 bases and J by 6 bases, 1 base remained unmatched. The CDR3 has 12 amino acids. The CDR3 is CSATDRGNEQFF. In DNA form, the CDR3 reads TGCAGTGCTACGGACAGGGGCAATGAGCAGTTCTTC.

CDR3: CASSLYGQASDYGYTF. The CDR3 nucleotides are TGTGCCAGCAGCTTATACGGACAGGCCTCCGATTATGGCTACACCTTC. The chain recombines TRBV7-2 with TRBJ1-2; 7 nucleotides align to TRBD1. V lost 2 bases, J lost 5 bases, and 11 bases stayed unmatched. The germline V gene has CDR1 SGHTA and CDR2 FQGNSA. CDR3 length: 16 amino acids.

As concerns this clonotype: Given the absence of the conserved phenylalanine or tryptophan at the CDR3 end, a read error is likely. V gene TRBV2 combines with J gene TRBJ1-4; D uncertain. The CDR3 is made up of 17 amino acids. CDR1 is SNHLY and CDR2 is FYNNEI in the germline V gene. V was cut by 10 bases and J by 8 bases, with 29 bases left in between. The CDR3 coding sequence is TGTGCCACCACGGCAGGAACCCTTTTTGCGCGTCCCGAAAAACTGTTTTTA. This encodes CATTAGTLFARPEKLFL.

In this sample, this clonotype turned up a few times. The chain joins TRBV6-1 to TRBJ1-3; a weak D match, TRBD1 (6 bases). The CDR3 length is 14 residues. The V end was cut by 5 bases, the J end by 0 bases, with 8 bases between. The germline V gene encodes CDR1 MNHNS and CDR2 SASEGT. The CDR3 protein is CASSNRASGNTIYF. The CDR3 DNA reads as TGTGCCAGCAGTAACAGGGCCTCTGGAAACACCATATATTTT.

V is TRBV2 and J is TRBJ1-2; 7 bases agree with TRBD1. Germline V CDR1 and CDR2: SNHLY, FYNNEI. There are 14 residues in the CDR3. With V trimmed by 10 bases and J by 5 bases, 13 bases remained unmatched. The DNA for the CDR3 is TGTGCCACCACAGGGGAATCAGTGGGGTATGGCTACACCTTC. This gives the protein CATTGESVGYGYTF.

This clonotype came up a few times. The genes are TRBV7-2 and TRBJ2-3; weak D call: TRBD2 (6 bases). V was clipped by 1 base and J by 4 bases, with 6 bases between them. In germline, CDR1 is SGHTA, CDR2 FQGNSA. The CDR3 runs 13 residues. The CDR3 coding sequence is TGTGCCAGCAGCTTAGGGGGGGCAGATACGCAGTATTTT. Protein: CASSLGGADTQYF.

This clonotype was observed a few times. The V gene is TRBV30, the J gene TRBJ2-7; 7 nucleotides agree with TRBD2. Germline V lookup: CDR1 GTSNPN, CDR2 SVGIG (reference sequence). This CDR3 has 14 residues. Trimming removed 2 bases from V and 3 bases from J; junction bases left unmatched: 7. The CDR3 loop reads CAWSKNGGGYEQYF. CDR3 coding DNA: TGTGCCTGGAGTAAAAATGGGGGGGGCTACGAGCAGTACTTC.

The V call is TRBV2, the J call TRBJ1-4; D is unclear. Trimming shortened V by 1 base and J by 7 bases, and 13 bases separated the two germline ends. The length of the CDR3 is 15 residues. CDR1 is SNHLY and CDR2 is FYNNEI in the germline V gene. The CDR3 reads CASSEDGVSGEKLFF. DNA of the CDR3: TGTGCCAGCAGTGAAGACGGGGTATCGGGTGAAAAACTGTTTTTT.

The rearrangement links TRBV7-2 to TRBJ2-2; 7 bases are shared with TRBD1. Per the germline V gene, CDR1 is SGHTA and CDR2 is FQGNSA. The CDR3 is 15 amino acids. V lost 5 bases, J lost 2 bases, and 5 bases stayed unmatched. The CDR3 nucleotides are TGTGCCAGCAGCAAGGACAGGTTAAACACCGGGGAGCTGTTTTTT. It encodes CASSKDRLNTGELFF.

The chain has TRBV5-1 and TRBJ1-1; 7 bases map to TRBD1. Trimming removed 5 bases from V and 4 bases from J; junction bases left unmatched: 8. Germline CDR1 is SGHRS and CDR2 is YFSETQ. This CDR3 has 14 amino acids. CDR3 in amino acids: CASSLTAGGTEAFF. CDR3 sequence (DNA): TGCGCCAGCAGTTTAACTGCAGGGGGCACTGAAGCTTTCTTT.

V and J are TRBV27 and TRBJ2-2; TRBD1 matches at 7 bases. The CDR3 totals 15 residues. V was pared by 6 bases and J by 2 bases, with 6 bases of the junction left unmatched. The V gene's germline CDR1 is MNHEY and CDR2 SMNVEV (reference sequence). CDR3 sequence reads: CASRSGQINTGELFF. CDR3 nucleotides: TGTGCCAGCAGATCGGGACAGATAAACACCGGGGAGCTGTTTTTT.

The V and J genes are TRBV6-5 and TRBJ2-1; D is unresolved. The CDR3 has 12 amino acids. Trimming shortened V by 6 bases and J by 10 bases, and 13 bases separated the two germline ends. In germline, CDR1 is MNHEY, CDR2 SVGAGI. The CDR3 DNA follows: TGTGCCAGCAGCTACCAGAGGAGAGAGCAGTTCTTC. It encodes CASSYQRREQFF.

This clonotype showed up just a few times. The chain is built from TRBV28 and TRBJ1-2; TRBD1 agrees at 7 bases. V was clipped by 6 bases and J by 7 bases; unmatched bases: 8. Germline values: CDR1 MDHEN, CDR2 SYDVKM. This CDR3 contains 13 residues. The DNA of the CDR3 is TGTGCCAGCAGAACTACAGGGGTGGGTGGCTACACCTTC. Translated: CASRTTGVGGYTF.

J is TRBJ1-1 and V is TRBV5-4; D ambiguous. Per the germline V gene, CDR1 is SGHNT and CDR2 is YYREEE (reference sequence). The CDR3 has 15 amino acids. Trimming stripped 1 base from V and 2 bases from J, with 12 bases between. CDR3 sequence: CASSLPTTINTEAFF. The CDR3 coding sequence is TGTGCCAGCAGCTTGCCCACCACCATAAACACTGAAGCTTTCTTT.

The rearrangement uses TRBV9 and TRBJ2-4, with D perhaps matching TRBD1 (5 bases). Germline CDR1 and CDR2: SGDLS and YYNGEE. Trimming left V 2 bases short and J 6 bases short, with 12 bases between. The CDR3 spans 14 residues. The CDR3 spells CASSVSQGTNIQYF. Here the CDR3 DNA reads TGTGCCAGCAGCGTTAGCCAGGGAACAAACATTCAGTACTTC.

In this sample, this clonotype turned up a few times. The chain carries TRBV20-1 and TRBJ1-3; D gene unclear. Germline V lookup: CDR1 DFQATT, CDR2 SNEGSKA (reference sequence). The V gene lost 1 base and the J gene lost 4 bases, with 8 bases spanning the gap. The CDR3 runs to 13 residues. CDR3 bases: TGCAGTGCTAGAGGCCCCTCCGGAAACACCATATATTTT. Protein product: CSARGPSGNTIYF.

This clonotype was seen only a few times. The chain carries TRBV2 and TRBJ2-2, with 7 nucleotides matching TRBD1. This CDR3 has 15 amino acids. Trimming took 4 bases from V and 4 from J; bases not matched to a gene: 6. Germline CDR1 is SNHLY and CDR2 is FYNNEI. The CDR3 bases are TGTGCCAGCAGTGTACAGGGGATAGGCACCGGGGAGCTGTTTTTT. This gives the protein CASSVQGIGTGELFF.

The genes are TRBV18 and TRBJ1-4, with no clear D. Germline V gives CDR1 KGHSH, CDR2 LQKENI. The CDR3 is made up of 17 amino acids. With 3 bases removed from V and 0 bases from J, the gap between germline ends came to 14 bases. In DNA, the CDR3 is TGTGCCAGCTCACCCATACCTGGGAGTGCAACTAATGAAAAACTGTTTTTT. It is translated as CASSPIPGSATNEKLFF.

This clonotype was seen a handful of times. This sequence joins TRBV6-1 and TRBJ1-6; TRBD1 is a possible D gene (5 bases). V was clipped by 5 bases and J by 0 bases, with 11 bases between them. Germline V gene sequence: CDR1 MNHNS, CDR2 SASEGT. The CDR3 runs to 16 residues. CDR3: CASSRRTSSYNSPLHF. The CDR3 nucleotides are TGTGCCAGCAGTCGGCGGACAAGCTCCTATAATTCACCCCTCCACTTT.

This clonotype was seen a handful of times. The rearrangement links TRBV5-5 to TRBJ2-2, with D maybe TRBD2 (6 bases). This CDR3 is 16 amino acids long. Germline loops: CDR1 SGHKS, CDR2 YYEKEE (reference sequence). The V end lost 4 bases, the J end lost 1 base, and 14 bases lay between the germline ends. CDR3 sequence reads: CASSDQEGLNTGELFF. As DNA, the CDR3 is TGTGCCAGCAGCGACCAGGAGGGATTGAACACCGGGGAGCTGTTTTTT.

This chain connects TRBV19 to TRBJ1-3, with 8 bases matching TRBD1. The CDR3 spans 17 residues. Germline assignment: CDR1 LNHDA and CDR2 SQIVND (reference sequence). Trimming took 3 bases from V and 2 from J; bases not matched to a gene: 9. Written as DNA, the CDR3 is TGTGCCAGTAGTATGGCCTCCCAGACAGGGGCTGGAAACACCATATATTTT. Amino acids: CASSMASQTGAGNTIYF.

The V gene is TRBV7-2, the J gene TRBJ2-5; 9 nucleotides line up with TRBD2. The V segment lost 5 bases and the J segment 1 base; nucleotides outside the gene matches: 8. CDR1 is SGHTA and CDR2 is FQGNSA in the germline V gene. The CDR3 runs 16 residues. The CDR3 reads CASSQRQRGVQETQYF. The CDR3 bases are TGTGCCAGCAGCCAGAGGCAGCGGGGGGTCCAAGAGACCCAGTACTTC.

The table lists this clonotype with a few counts. J is TRBJ2-2 and V is TRBV24-1; D unclear. The length of the CDR3 is 10 residues. V was cut by 6 bases and J by 5 bases, with 0 bases left in between. The germline V gene has CDR1 KGHDR and CDR2 SFDVKD. The DNA of the CDR3 is TGTGCCACCAGTACCGGGGAGCTGTTTTTT. Translating it yields CATSTGELFF.

In regard to this clonotype: One end of the junction does not line up with germline, which may come from a read error. CDR3 amino acids: CASSVASGITEAFF. CDR3 bases: TGTGCCAGCAGCGTAGCTTCAGGGATCACTGAAGCTTTCTTT. The gene calls are TRBV7-2 and TRBJ1-1, with a tentative D call TRBD1 (5 bases). Germline-derived CDR1 and CDR2 are SGHTA and FQGNSA. There are 14 residues in the CDR3.

The chain carries TRBV5-6 and TRBJ1-5; 7 nucleotides line up with TRBD1. CDR1 is SGHDT, CDR2 YYEEEE, per germline. The CDR3 totals 17 residues. The ends lost 5 bases at V and 5 bases at J; junction bases unmatched: 16. Here the CDR3 DNA reads TGTGCCAGCAGACCCGACAGGGAGGTACTTAGGGATCAGCCCCAGCATTTT. Translating gives CASRPDREVLRDQPQHF.

This clonotype was seen only a few times. The chain joins TRBV19 to TRBJ2-3, with TRBD1 identical over 11 bases. The junction had 7 bases not matched to a gene; V was cut back by 6 bases and J by 5 bases. Per the germline V gene, CDR1 is LNHDA and CDR2 is SQIVND (reference sequence). The CDR3 extends over 15 amino acids. CDR3 DNA: TGTGCCAGTAGCAGTTGGGGGACAGGGGGAGATACGCAGTATTTT. It specifies CASSSWGTGGDTQYF.

The rearrangement links TRBV7-2 to TRBJ2-3, with 7 nucleotides matching TRBD1. J gave up 5 bases and V 6 bases, and 11 bases lay outside the gene matches. Germline loops: CDR1 SGHTA, CDR2 FQGNSA. The CDR3 has 15 amino acids. The CDR3 DNA sequence: TGTGCCAGCAGAACCGGGACAGCCATCGGAGATACGCAGTATTTT. Amino acid sequence: CASRTGTAIGDTQYF.

The rearrangement links TRBV20-1 to TRBJ1-1; weak D call: TRBD1 (5 bases). CDR1 is DFQATT and CDR2 is SNEGSKA in the germline V gene (reference sequence). The germline V and J ends were trimmed by 6 bases and 1 base, with 15 bases remaining between them. The CDR3 runs 14 residues. CDR3 sequence reads: CSARDQGPNTEAFF. The CDR3 nucleotides are TGCAGTGCACGGGACCAGGGTCCGAACACTGAAGCTTTCTTT.

The chain has TRBV25-1 and TRBJ1-2; D gene uncertain. Germline V gene lookup returns CDR1 MGHDK and CDR2 SYGVNS. Trimming shortened V by 8 bases and J by 2 bases, and 6 bases separated the two germline ends. The CDR3 totals 11 residues. The CDR3 nucleotides read TGTGCCAGCGGGGAAAACTATGGCTACACCTTC. Translated, it gives CASGENYGYTF.

This clonotype has only a few counts. The gene calls are TRBV12-3 or TRBV12-4 and TRBJ1-1; no clear D gene. This CDR3 contains 13 residues. The V and J ends lost 5 bases and 1 base respectively, with 8 bases between them. CDR3 amino acids: CASSLTENTEAFF. The DNA for the CDR3 is TGTGCCAGCAGTCTAACGGAGAACACTGAAGCTTTCTTT.

This clonotype was counted between two and nine times. This chain joins TRBV20-1 and TRBJ1-3; D is ambiguous. Looked up from germline, CDR1 is DFQATT and CDR2 is SNEGSKA (reference sequence). Trimming removed 3 bases from V and 0 bases from J, with 6 bases in between. The CDR3 runs 13 residues. CDR3 in amino acids: CSARADSGNTIYF. DNA for the CDR3: TGCAGTGCTAGGGCAGACTCTGGAAACACCATATATTTT.

This clonotype was detected a few times. The chain combines TRBV7-2 with TRBJ2-3; 9 nucleotides align to TRBD2. The CDR3 totals 17 residues. The germline gives CDR1 SGHTA, CDR2 FQGNSA. Losses at the gene ends were 1 base for V and 6 bases for J; bases not matched to a gene: 11. CDR3 in DNA: TGTGCCAGCAGCTTAGTATCGGCTAGCGGGGCCCGGGATACGCAGTATTTT. It is translated as CASSLVSASGARDTQYF.